The 15 T cell receptor beta chains presented below share a single source sample, sequenced in a study of T cells in tumors after PD-1 blockade (dated by TCRdb to between 2018 and 2020). The receptor library was made with the immunoSEQ multiplex PCR assay. TCRdb obtained this table from immuneACCESS and retained in-frame rearrangements with V and J assigned. These tables miss some clones; where compared with another copy, unresolved V genes account for less than half of the shortfall, and the remainder is unexplained. The sample has roughly 35,000 clones on record, 73% of them singletons. Approximately 40% of the sample rests with the top ten. In light of the paper, this sample's time point label describes: after anti-PD-1 therapy. The sample here was PBMCs, taken after anti-PD-1 treatment. The receptors were gathered from a human donor with basal cell carcinoma.

In nucleotides, the CDR3 is TGTGCCAGCAGTTTCCGAGCGGCAACCGCAAGCTACGAGCAGTACTTC. It codes for CASSFRAATASYEQYF. V gene TRBV27 combines with J gene TRBJ2-7; tentative D call: TRBD2 (5 bases). The CDR3 runs 16 residues. Looked up from germline, CDR1 is MNHEY and CDR2 is SMNVEV (reference sequence). V lost 3 bases and J lost 3, with 18 bases in between.

This clone has a handful of counts. This chain joins TRBV19 and TRBJ1-1; TRBD1 aligns across 7 bases. J gave up 0 bases and V 3 bases, and 7 bases lay outside the gene matches. This CDR3 has 16 residues. Per germline, CDR1 LNHDA and CDR2 SQIVND (reference sequence). As DNA, the CDR3 is TGTGCCAGTAGTATCCCGGGACAGAGAATGAACACTGAAGCTTTCTTT. Its protein product is CASSIPGQRMNTEAFF.

J is TRBJ1-5 and V is TRBV6-5; unclear D gene. The CDR3 contains 14 residues. V was cut by 2 bases and J by 4 bases, with 9 bases left in between. Germline V gene data show CDR1 as MNHEY and CDR2 as SVGAGI. CDR3 DNA sequence: TGTGCCAGCAGTTACAGCGGTAAGAATCAGCCCCAGCATTTT. Residues: CASSYSGKNQPQHF.

Details on this clone: A read error may account for a junction end that differs from germline. The genes are TRBV27 and TRBJ2-5; D remains ambiguous. The germline V gene has CDR1 MNHEY and CDR2 SMNVEV (reference sequence). CDR3 length: 10 amino acids. The CDR3 DNA follows: TGTCCCAGTTTAGAGGAGACCCAGTACTTC. Amino acids: CPSLEETQYF.

This chain links TRBV6-2 or TRBV6-3 with TRBJ2-6; TRBD2 might be the D (6 bases). Trimming took off 2 bases at V and 6 bases at J, with 11 bases between the two ends. The CDR3 is made up of 15 amino acids. Germline V CDR1 and CDR2: MNHEY, SVGEGT. CDR3 protein: CASSYVGGEANVLTF. DNA for the CDR3: TGTGCCAGCAGTTACGTGGGGGGAGAGGCCAACGTCCTGACTTTC.

The chain is built from TRBV5-1 and TRBJ1-2; TRBD1 might be the D (5 bases). The germline V gene encodes CDR1 SGHRS and CDR2 YFSETQ. V lost 3 bases and J lost 6, with 12 bases in between. The CDR3 runs to 13 residues. CDR3 DNA sequence: TGCGCCAGCAGCTCAGGTCGGGGCCATGGCTACACCTTC. Translating it yields CASSSGRGHGYTF.

The chain couples TRBV5-1 to TRBJ2-5, with 10 bases fitting TRBD2. The CDR3 runs 15 residues. CDR1 is SGHRS, CDR2 YFSETQ, per germline. V was clipped by 1 base and J by 4 bases; unmatched bases: 4. CDR3 in DNA: TGCGCCAGCAGCTTGCGAGCGGGAGGGCCAGAGACCCAGTACTTC. Amino acid sequence: CASSLRAGGPETQYF.

This clone occurred once. This chain uses TRBV7-2 with TRBJ2-1; D is unresolved. V was pared by 1 base and J by 8 bases, with 9 bases between. Germline V lookup: CDR1 SGHTA, CDR2 FQGNSA. There are 13 residues in the CDR3. The CDR3 loop reads CASSLDKQHEQFF. The DNA of the CDR3 is TGTGCCAGCAGCTTAGATAAGCAGCATGAGCAGTTCTTC.

The rearrangement links TRBV28 to TRBJ2-1; D may be TRBD2 (7 bases). Germline V gene data show CDR1 as MDHEN and CDR2 as SYDVKM. The ends were cut back, 8 bases at V and 2 bases at J, with 19 bases in the middle. CDR3 length: 16 residues. This CDR3 reads CASGGGRDGTYNEQFF. CDR3 coding DNA: TGTGCCAGCGGGGGGGGCCGGGACGGCACCTACAATGAGCAGTTCTTC.

V gene TRBV7-2 combines with J gene TRBJ2-6; D is possibly TRBD1 (7 bases). V shed 2 bases and J shed 11 bases, with 10 bases lying between them. The germline gives CDR1 SGHTA, CDR2 FQGNSA. CDR3 length equals 13 residues. CDR3 region: CASSLPGGYVLTF. In DNA, the CDR3 is TGTGCCAGCAGCTTACCAGGGGGGTACGTCCTGACTTTC.

This clone was observed a handful of times. The chain combines TRBV5-1 with TRBJ1-2; D gene ambiguous. Germline CDR1 SGHRS, CDR2 YFSETQ. The CDR3 is made up of 12 amino acids. The germline V and J ends were trimmed by 5 bases and 0 bases, with 5 bases remaining between them. Here the CDR3 DNA reads TGCGCCAGCAGTCCCTCTAACTATGGCTACACCTTC. Translated: CASSPSNYGYTF.

The CDR3 region has the DNA TGTGCCAGTAACCAAGGCTCTGGGGCCAACGTCCTGACTTTC. Its translation is CASNQGSGANVLTF. This chain joins TRBV19 and TRBJ2-6, with unresolved D. Deletions cut 7 bases from V and 0 bases from J, with 7 bases between. CDR1 and CDR2 (germline): LNHDA, SQIVND (reference sequence). This CDR3 spans 14 amino acids. Full variable domain (missing parts from reference TRBV19 and TRBJ2-6): DGGITQSPKYLFRKEGQNVTLSCEQNLNHDAMYWYRQDPGQGLRLIYYSQIVNDFQKGDIAEGYSVSREKKESFPLTVTSAQKNPTAFYLCASNQGSGANVLTFGAGSRLTVL.

The J gene is TRBJ1-4, the V gene TRBV19; 7 bases agree with TRBD1. The CDR3 is made up of 15 amino acids. V lost 3 bases and J lost 5; bases outside the gene matches: 6. Germline CDR1 LNHDA, CDR2 SQIVND (reference sequence). The DNA of the CDR3 is TGTGCCAGTAGTATTAGGGGGCCAGGAAATGAAAAACTGTTTTTT. Amino acid sequence: CASSIRGPGNEKLFF.

This chain links TRBV7-6 with TRBJ2-1, with 11 bases aligning to TRBD2. With V trimmed by 1 base and J by 9 bases, 5 bases remained unmatched. Looked up from germline, CDR1 is SGHVS and CDR2 is FNYEAQ. This CDR3 contains 15 residues. The CDR3 region is CASSLGLAGRSEQFF. DNA of the CDR3: TGTGCCAGCAGCTTAGGACTAGCGGGAAGGAGTGAGCAGTTCTTC.

This chain links TRBV15 with TRBJ2-6; TRBD2 aligns across 7 bases. Germline V CDR1 and CDR2: LNHNV, YYDKDF (reference sequence). After removal of 8 bases from V and 1 base from J, the junction contained 11 bases not matched to a gene. CDR3 length: 17 residues. CDR3 protein: CATATGTTNSGANVLTF. CDR3 sequence (DNA): TGTGCCACCGCAACCGGGACTACAAATTCTGGGGCCAACGTCCTGACTTTC.